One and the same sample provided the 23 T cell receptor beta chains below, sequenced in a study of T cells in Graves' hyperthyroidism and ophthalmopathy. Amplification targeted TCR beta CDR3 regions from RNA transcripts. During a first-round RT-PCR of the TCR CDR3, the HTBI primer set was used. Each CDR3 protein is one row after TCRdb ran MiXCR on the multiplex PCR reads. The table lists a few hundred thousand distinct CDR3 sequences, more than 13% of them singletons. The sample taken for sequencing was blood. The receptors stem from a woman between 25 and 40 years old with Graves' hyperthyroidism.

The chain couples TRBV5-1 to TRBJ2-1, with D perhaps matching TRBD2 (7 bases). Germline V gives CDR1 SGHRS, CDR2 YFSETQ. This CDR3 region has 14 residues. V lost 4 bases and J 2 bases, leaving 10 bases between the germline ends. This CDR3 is CASSPGGTYNEQFF. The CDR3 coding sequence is TGCGCCAGCAGCCCGGGGGGCACCTACAATGAGCAGTTCTTC. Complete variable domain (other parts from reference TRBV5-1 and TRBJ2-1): KAGVTQTPRYLIKTRGQQVTLSCSPISGHRSVSWYQQTPGQGLQFLFEYFSETQRNKGNFPGRFSGRQFSNSRSEMNVSTLELGDSALYLCASSPGGTYNEQFFGPGTRLTVL.

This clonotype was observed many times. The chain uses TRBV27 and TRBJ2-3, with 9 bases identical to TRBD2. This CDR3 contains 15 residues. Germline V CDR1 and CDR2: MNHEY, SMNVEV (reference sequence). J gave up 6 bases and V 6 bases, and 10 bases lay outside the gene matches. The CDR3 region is CASRDGLAMSDTQYF. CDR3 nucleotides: TGTGCCAGCAGAGATGGACTAGCGATGTCGGATACGCAGTATTTT.

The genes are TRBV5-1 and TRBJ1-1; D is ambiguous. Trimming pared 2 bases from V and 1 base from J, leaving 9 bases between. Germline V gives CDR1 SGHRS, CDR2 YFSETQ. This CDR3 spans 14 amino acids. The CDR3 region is CASSFDHPNTEAFF. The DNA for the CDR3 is TGCGCCAGCAGCTTCGATCACCCGAACACTGAAGCTTTCTTT. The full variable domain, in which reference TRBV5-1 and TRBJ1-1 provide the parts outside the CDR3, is KAGVTQTPRYLIKTRGQQVTLSCSPISGHRSVSWYQQTPGQGLQFLFEYFSETQRNKGNFPGRFSGRQFSNSRSEMNVSTLELGDSALYLCASSFDHPNTEAFFGQGTRLTVV.

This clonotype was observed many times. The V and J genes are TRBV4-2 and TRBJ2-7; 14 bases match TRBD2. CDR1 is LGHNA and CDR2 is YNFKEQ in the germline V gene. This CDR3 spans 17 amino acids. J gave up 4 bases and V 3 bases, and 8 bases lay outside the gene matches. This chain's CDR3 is CASSQGLAGVMGYEQYF. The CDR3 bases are TGTGCCAGCAGCCAGGGACTAGCGGGAGTGATGGGATACGAGCAGTACTTC.

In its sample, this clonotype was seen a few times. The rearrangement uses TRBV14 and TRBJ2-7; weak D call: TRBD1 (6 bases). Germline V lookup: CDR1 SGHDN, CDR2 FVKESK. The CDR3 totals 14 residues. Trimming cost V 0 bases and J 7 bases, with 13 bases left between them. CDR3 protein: CASSQEIQGTEQYF. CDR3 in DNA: TGTGCCAGCAGCCAAGAAATCCAGGGGACGGAGCAGTACTTC.

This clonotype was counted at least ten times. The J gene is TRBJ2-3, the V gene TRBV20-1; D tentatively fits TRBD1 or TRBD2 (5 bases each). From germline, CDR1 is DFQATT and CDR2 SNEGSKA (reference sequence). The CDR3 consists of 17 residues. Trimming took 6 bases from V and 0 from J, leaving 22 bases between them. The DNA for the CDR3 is TGCAGTGCCACCGGGGTCAGCGACAGTGGAAGCACAGATACGCAGTATTTT. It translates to CSATGVSDSGSTDTQYF.

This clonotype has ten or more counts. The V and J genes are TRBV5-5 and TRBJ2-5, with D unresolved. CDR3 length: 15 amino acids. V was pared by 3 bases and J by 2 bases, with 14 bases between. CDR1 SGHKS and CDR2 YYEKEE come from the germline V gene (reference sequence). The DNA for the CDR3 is TGTGCCAGCAGCTCGACGATGTACCTACAAGAGACCCAGTACTTC. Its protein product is CASSSTMYLQETQYF.

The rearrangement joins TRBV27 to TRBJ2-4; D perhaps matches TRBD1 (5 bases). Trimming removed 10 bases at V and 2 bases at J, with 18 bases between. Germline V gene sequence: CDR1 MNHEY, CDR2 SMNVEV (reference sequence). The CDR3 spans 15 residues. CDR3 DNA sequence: TGTGCCATCTCGCCTGGACACATATCCAAAAACATTCAGTACTTC. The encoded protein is CAISPGHISKNIQYF.

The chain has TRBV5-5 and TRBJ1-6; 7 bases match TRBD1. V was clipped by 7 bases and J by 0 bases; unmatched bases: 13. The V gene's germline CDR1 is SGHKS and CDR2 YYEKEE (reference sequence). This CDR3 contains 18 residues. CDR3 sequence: CASDTRRGPSSYNSPLHF. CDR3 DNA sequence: TGTGCCAGCGACACCCGGAGGGGGCCCAGCTCCTATAATTCACCCCTCCACTTT.

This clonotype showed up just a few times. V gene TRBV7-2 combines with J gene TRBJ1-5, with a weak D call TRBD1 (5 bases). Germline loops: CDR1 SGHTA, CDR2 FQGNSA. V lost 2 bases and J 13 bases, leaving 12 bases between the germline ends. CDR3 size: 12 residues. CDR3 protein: CASSLQGTEQHF. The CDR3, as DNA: TGTGCCAGCAGCTTACAGGGAACGGAGCAGCATTTT. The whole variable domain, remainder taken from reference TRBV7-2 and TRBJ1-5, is GAGVSQSPSNKVTEKGKDVELRCDPISGHTALYWYRQSLGQGLEFLIYFQGNSAPDKSGLPSDRFSAERTGGSVSTLTIQRTQQEDSAVYLCASSLQGTEQHFGDGTRLSIL.

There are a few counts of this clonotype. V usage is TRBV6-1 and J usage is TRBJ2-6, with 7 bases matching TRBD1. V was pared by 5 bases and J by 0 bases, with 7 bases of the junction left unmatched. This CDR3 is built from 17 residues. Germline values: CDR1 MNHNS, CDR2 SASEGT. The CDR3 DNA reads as TGTGCCAGCAGTCCTCGGGACAGCCGCTCTGGGGCCAACGTCCTGACTTTC. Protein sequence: CASSPRDSRSGANVLTF.

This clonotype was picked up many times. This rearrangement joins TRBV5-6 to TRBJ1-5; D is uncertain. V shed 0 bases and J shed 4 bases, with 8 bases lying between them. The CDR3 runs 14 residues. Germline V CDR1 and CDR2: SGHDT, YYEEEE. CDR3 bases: TGTGCCAGCAGCTTGGGAGGAACTAATCAGCCCCAGCATTTT. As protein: CASSLGGTNQPQHF.

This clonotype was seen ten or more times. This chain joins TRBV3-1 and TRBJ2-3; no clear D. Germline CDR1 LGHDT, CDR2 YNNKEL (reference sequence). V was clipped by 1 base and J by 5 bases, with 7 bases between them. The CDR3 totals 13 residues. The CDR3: CASSQVYKDTQYF. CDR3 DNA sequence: TGTGCCAGCAGCCAAGTTTATAAAGATACGCAGTATTTT.

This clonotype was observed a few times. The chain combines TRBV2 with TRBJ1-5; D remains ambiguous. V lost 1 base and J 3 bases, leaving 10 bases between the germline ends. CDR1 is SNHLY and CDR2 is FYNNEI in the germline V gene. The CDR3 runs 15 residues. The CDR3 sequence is CASSEEVADNQPQHF. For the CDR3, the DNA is TGTGCCAGCAGTGAAGAGGTGGCTGACAATCAGCCCCAGCATTTT. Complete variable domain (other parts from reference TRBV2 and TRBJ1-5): EPEVTQTPSHQVTQMGQEVILRCVPISNHLYFYWYRQILGQKVEFLVSFYNNEISEKSEIFDDQFSVERPDGSNFTLKIRSTKLEDSAMYFCASSEEVADNQPQHFGDGTRLSIL.

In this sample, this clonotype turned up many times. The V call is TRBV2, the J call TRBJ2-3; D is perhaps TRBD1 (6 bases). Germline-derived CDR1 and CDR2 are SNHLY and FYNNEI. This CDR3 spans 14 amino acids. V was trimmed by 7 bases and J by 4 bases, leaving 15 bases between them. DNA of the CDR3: TGTGCCAGCAAAGGGGGAGTAAGCGCAGATACGCAGTATTTT. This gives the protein CASKGGVSADTQYF. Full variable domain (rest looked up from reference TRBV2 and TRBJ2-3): EPEVTQTPSHQVTQMGQEVILRCVPISNHLYFYWYRQILGQKVEFLVSFYNNEISEKSEIFDDQFSVERPDGSNFTLKIRSTKLEDSAMYFCASKGGVSADTQYFGPGTRLTVL.

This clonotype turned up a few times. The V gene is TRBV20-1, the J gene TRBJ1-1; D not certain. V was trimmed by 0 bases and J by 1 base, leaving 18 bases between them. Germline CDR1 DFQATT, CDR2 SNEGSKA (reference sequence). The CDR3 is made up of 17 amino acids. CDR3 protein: CSARDLGVTPGNTEAFF. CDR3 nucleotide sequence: TGCAGTGCTAGAGATCTTGGCGTCACCCCGGGGAACACTGAAGCTTTCTTT.

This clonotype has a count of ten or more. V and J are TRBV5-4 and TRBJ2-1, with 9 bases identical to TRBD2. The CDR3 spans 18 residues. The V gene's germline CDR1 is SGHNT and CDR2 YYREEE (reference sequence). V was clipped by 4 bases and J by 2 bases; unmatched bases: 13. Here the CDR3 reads CASSAAGSGRGTYNEQFF. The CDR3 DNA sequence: TGTGCCAGCAGCGCCGCGGGTAGCGGGAGAGGGACCTACAATGAGCAGTTCTTC.

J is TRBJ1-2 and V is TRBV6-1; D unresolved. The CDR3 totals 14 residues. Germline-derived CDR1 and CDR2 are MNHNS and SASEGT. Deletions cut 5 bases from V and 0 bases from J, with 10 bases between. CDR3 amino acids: CASSYSLANYGYTF. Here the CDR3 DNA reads TGTGCCAGCAGTTATTCTTTAGCTAACTATGGCTACACCTTC.

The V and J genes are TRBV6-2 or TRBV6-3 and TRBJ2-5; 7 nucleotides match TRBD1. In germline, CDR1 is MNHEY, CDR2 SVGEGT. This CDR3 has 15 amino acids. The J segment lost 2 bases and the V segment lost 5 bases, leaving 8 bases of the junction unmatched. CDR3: CASSDPLTGQETQYF. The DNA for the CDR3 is TGTGCCAGCAGTGACCCACTGACAGGGCAAGAGACCCAGTACTTC.

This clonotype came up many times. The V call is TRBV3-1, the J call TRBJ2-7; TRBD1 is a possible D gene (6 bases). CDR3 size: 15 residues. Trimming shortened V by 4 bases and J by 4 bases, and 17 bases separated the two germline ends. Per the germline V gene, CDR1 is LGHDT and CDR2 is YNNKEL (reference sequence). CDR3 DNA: TGTGCCAGCAGCCCACCGGACAGCATCCTATACGAGCAGTACTTC. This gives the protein CASSPPDSILYEQYF.

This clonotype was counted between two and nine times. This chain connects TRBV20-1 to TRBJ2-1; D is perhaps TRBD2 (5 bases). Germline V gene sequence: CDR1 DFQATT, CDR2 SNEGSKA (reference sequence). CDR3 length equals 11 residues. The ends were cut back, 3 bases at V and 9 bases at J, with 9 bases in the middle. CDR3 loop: CSARLAIEQFF. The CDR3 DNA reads TGCAGTGCTAGGCTAGCCATTGAGCAGTTCTTC.

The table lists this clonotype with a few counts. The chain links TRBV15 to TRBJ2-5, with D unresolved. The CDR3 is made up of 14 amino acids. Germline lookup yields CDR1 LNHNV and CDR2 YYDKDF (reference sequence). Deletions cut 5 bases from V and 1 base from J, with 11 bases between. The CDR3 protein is CATSARNFQETQYF. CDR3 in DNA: TGTGCCACCAGCGCTAGGAATTTCCAAGAGACCCAGTACTTC.

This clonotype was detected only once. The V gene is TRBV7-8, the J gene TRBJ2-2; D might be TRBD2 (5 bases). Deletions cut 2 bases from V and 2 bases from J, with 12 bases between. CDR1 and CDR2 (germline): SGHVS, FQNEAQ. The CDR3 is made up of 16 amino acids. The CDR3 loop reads CASSLQGGVNTGELFF. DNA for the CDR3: TGTGCCAGCAGCTTACAAGGAGGCGTTAACACCGGGGAGCTGTTTTTT.